This T cell receptor (beta chain) was sequenced for a study of shared clonotypes between healthy human individuals. Study context: Three CD4 naive, three CD4 memory, two CD8 naive and one CD8 memory plate were used per donor.

Study-wide findings and caveats: Some naive CD4 clonotypes, 4% to 6%, turned up in common across a handful of donors. The expectation was that sequencing depth would affect clonotype sharing among donors.

The DNA input per sorted-subset replicate PCR was about 220 ng, corresponding to around 30,000 T cell genomes. The assay was immunoSEQ multiplex PCR, and TCRdb's table has in-frame clones only and misses some. The sample holds around 610,000 clones, approximately 96% seen once. As to this clone: What it binds is not known.

V lost 9 bases and J 11 bases, leaving 8 bases between the germline ends. This CDR3 region has 9 residues. The germline CDR1 and CDR2 sequences are MDHEN and SYDVKM. As defined, naive CD8 cells were CD45RO-negative and positively selected for CCR7, with terminally differentiated effector memory CD45RA+ cells excluded. The sequence derives from a woman aged 25 to 39 in good health. The V call is TRBV28, the J call TRBJ1-5, with D maybe TRBD1 (5 bases). The sample comprised naive CD8+ T cells sorted from blood. The CDR3 reads CARGGAQHF. As DNA, the CDR3 is TGTGCCAGGGGGGGGGCCCAGCATTTT.